The 23 T cell receptor beta chains below were found in one sample sequenced in a study of blood T cells in healthy people across ages. For the second PCR, which ran for about 7 to 11 cycles, a sample-barcoded 5' primer and a J-beta primer mix were used. Each CDR3 protein gets one entry after TCRdb re-called the 5' RACE reads with MiXCR. The table records 980,000 or so distinct CDR3 sequences, roughly 52% of them present only once. The sequencing input was blood. The receptors derive from a man aged 30 to 39 in good health.

Only a few counts were recorded for this clonotype. This sequence joins TRBV28 and TRBJ2-1; tentatively, D is TRBD2 (6 bases). Trimming took off 2 bases at V and 2 bases at J, with 16 bases between the two ends. From germline, CDR1 is MDHEN and CDR2 SYDVKM. The CDR3 extends over 17 amino acids. The chain's CDR3 is CASSLITTGVPYNEQFF. The DNA of the CDR3 is TGTGCCAGCAGTTTAATAACGACGGGGGTCCCCTACAATGAGCAGTTCTTC. The whole variable domain, filled in from reference TRBV28 and TRBJ2-1, reads DVKVTQSSRYLVKRTGEKVFLECVQDMDHENMFWYRQDPGLGLRLIYFSYDVKMKEKGDIPEGYSVSREKKERFSLILESASTNQTSMYLCASSLITTGVPYNEQFFGPGTRLTVL.

The chain couples TRBV3-1 to TRBJ2-1; no clear D. CDR3 length: 14 residues. The ends were cut back, 1 base at V and 9 bases at J, with 13 bases in the middle. Germline assignment: CDR1 LGHDT and CDR2 YNNKEL (reference sequence). This CDR3 is CASSQGSQVREQFF. The CDR3 nucleotides are TGTGCCAGCAGCCAAGGCTCCCAGGTGCGTGAGCAGTTCTTC.

This chain uses TRBV4-3 with TRBJ1-1; 7 nucleotides line up with TRBD1. From germline, CDR1 is LGHNA and CDR2 YSLEER. This CDR3 is built from 15 residues. J lost 5 bases, V lost 0 bases, and 6 bases had no gene match. The CDR3 bases are TGCGCCAGCAGCCAAGATCGGGCCAGGGGGACTGAAGCTTTCTTT. Its protein product is CASSQDRARGTEAFF.

The chain uses TRBV4-3 and TRBJ2-7; 7 nucleotides agree with TRBD1. V shed 0 bases and J 7 bases; nucleotides not matched to a gene: 12. CDR1 is LGHNA, CDR2 YSLEER, per germline. This CDR3 region has 16 residues. CDR3 sequence: CASSQEWEGGLREQYF. The CDR3 DNA follows: TGCGCCAGCAGCCAAGAGTGGGAAGGGGGCCTCAGAGAGCAGTACTTC.

V gene TRBV5-1 combines with J gene TRBJ2-1; D is undetermined. Germline V gene sequence: CDR1 SGHRS, CDR2 YFSETQ. V was shortened by 6 bases and J by 6 bases, with 16 bases between the two germline ends. The CDR3 length is 14 residues. In DNA, the CDR3 is TGCGCCAGCACCGAATCCGTTTCTGGCAATGAGCAGTTCTTC. It codes for CASTESVSGNEQFF. Based on the CDR3 plus reference TRBV5-1 and TRBJ2-1, the full variable domain is KAGVTQTPRYLIKTRGQQVTLSCSPISGHRSVSWYQQTPGQGLQFLFEYFSETQRNKGNFPGRFSGRQFSNSRSEMNVSTLELGDSALYLCASTESVSGNEQFFGPGTRLTVL.

This chain links TRBV7-2 with TRBJ2-3, with TRBD2 identical over 7 bases. Looked up from germline, CDR1 is SGHTA and CDR2 is FQGNSA. This CDR3 contains 17 residues. Trimming took 5 bases from V and 2 from J; bases not matched to a gene: 13. The CDR3 DNA reads as TGTGCCAGCAGCCTCCATTTAGTAGGGACTACCACAGATACGCAGTATTTT. It encodes CASSLHLVGTTTDTQYF.

The chain recombines TRBV24-1 with TRBJ1-2; 7 nucleotides agree with TRBD1. Looked up from germline, CDR1 is KGHDR and CDR2 is SFDVKD. The CDR3 totals 16 residues. The V segment lost 4 bases and the J segment 7 bases; nucleotides outside the gene matches: 14. The CDR3 DNA sequence: TGTGCCACCAGTGACCCTACCGGGACAGCAATTAGTGGCTACACCTTC. Residues: CATSDPTGTAISGYTF.

This clonotype was recorded a few times. The chain's CDR3 is CASARQGSSGANVLTF. In nucleotides, the CDR3 is TGTGCCAGCGCCAGACAGGGCTCCTCTGGGGCCAACGTCCTGACTTTC. The J gene is TRBJ2-6, the V gene TRBV7-3, with 7 bases lining up with TRBD1. The V gene end was trimmed by 8 bases and the J gene end by 0 bases; junction bases not matched to a gene: 7. Looked up from germline, CDR1 is SGHTA and CDR2 is FQGTGA. This CDR3 comprises 16 residues.

This clonotype was detected many times. This CDR3 reads CSAYRDRAISDEQFF. The CDR3 DNA follows: TGCAGTGCGTACCGGGACAGGGCTATTTCAGATGAGCAGTTCTTC. V gene TRBV20-1 combines with J gene TRBJ2-1; 9 nucleotides line up with TRBD1. Per germline, CDR1 DFQATT and CDR2 SNEGSKA (reference sequence). The trim removed 6 bases at V and 8 bases at J, leaving 14 bases unmatched. CDR3 length: 15 amino acids.

This clonotype was counted between two and nine times. The J gene is TRBJ1-2, the V gene TRBV4-1; TRBD1 aligns across 8 bases. Unmatched junction bases numbered 8, after V lost 1 base and J lost 7 bases. Germline V gene data show CDR1 as MGHRA and CDR2 as YSYEKL. The CDR3 length is 15 residues. The CDR3 sequence: CASSQAPRGQFGYTF. Written as DNA, the CDR3 is TGCGCCAGCAGCCAAGCCCCCAGGGGGCAGTTTGGCTACACCTTC.

The genes are TRBV6-2 or TRBV6-3 and TRBJ2-2; D might be TRBD1 (6 bases). The CDR3 length is 16 residues. V lost 0 bases, J lost 0 bases, and 8 bases lay in between. Germline assignment: CDR1 MNHEY and CDR2 SVGEGT. CDR3 sequence reads: CASSYSGQPNTGELFF. CDR3 bases: TGTGCCAGCAGTTACTCGGGACAACCGAACACCGGGGAGCTGTTTTTT.

The chain carries TRBV7-2 and TRBJ2-3; D might be TRBD1 (6 bases). CDR3 length: 17 amino acids. The V end lost 1 base, the J end lost 0 bases, and 14 bases lay between the germline ends. Germline values: CDR1 SGHTA, CDR2 FQGNSA. The CDR3 spells CASSLGSGTTSTDTQYF. The DNA for the CDR3 is TGTGCCAGCAGCTTAGGTTCCGGGACAACTAGCACAGATACGCAGTATTTT.

V is TRBV11-2 and J is TRBJ2-3, with D unclear. Germline lookup yields CDR1 SGHAT and CDR2 FQNNGV. V was pared by 1 base and J by 0 bases, with 8 bases between. The CDR3 totals 15 residues. CDR3 loop: CASSLGPASTDTQYF. The DNA of the CDR3 is TGTGCCAGCAGCTTAGGTCCAGCGAGCACAGATACGCAGTATTTT.

The chain uses TRBV14 and TRBJ2-1; 8 nucleotides line up with TRBD2. V was pared by 3 bases and J by 4 bases, with 8 bases of the junction left unmatched. This CDR3 has 16 amino acids. CDR1 SGHDN and CDR2 FVKESK come from the germline V gene. The CDR3 loop reads CASSQLSGSSYNEQFF. In nucleotides, the CDR3 is TGTGCCAGCAGCCAGTTAAGCGGGAGCTCTTACAATGAGCAGTTCTTC.

This clonotype was picked up many times. V and J are TRBV3-1 and TRBJ2-5; the match to TRBD2 covers 9 bases. J gave up 2 bases and V 7 bases, and 8 bases lay outside the gene matches. Germline CDR1 LGHDT, CDR2 YNNKEL (reference sequence). The CDR3 extends over 15 amino acids. CDR3 coding DNA: TGTGCCAGCAAACAGGGGACTAGCACACAAGAGACCCAGTACTTC. It is translated as CASKQGTSTQETQYF.

This chain's CDR3 is CASSSGARGTGYTF. CDR3 DNA: TGTGCCAGCAGTTCCGGGGCTCGGGGGACGGGCTACACCTTC. The chain links TRBV12-3 or TRBV12-4 to TRBJ1-2, with a tentative D call TRBD1 (5 bases). CDR3 length: 14 residues. V lost 4 bases and J lost 8, with 17 bases in between.

V is TRBV27 and J is TRBJ2-7, with D maybe TRBD1 (6 bases). The CDR3 has 13 amino acids. Trimming shortened V by 5 bases and J by 7 bases, and 15 bases separated the two germline ends. CDR1 is MNHEY and CDR2 is SMNVEV in the germline V gene (reference sequence). CDR3 DNA sequence: TGTGCCAGCAGTCCCATGCCTAGGGGGGAGCAGTACTTC. The encoded protein is CASSPMPRGEQYF.

CDR3 residues: CSVEMRVSGGGGYTF. CDR3 DNA: TGCAGCGTTGAAATGCGAGTGTCCGGGGGAGGTGGCTACACCTTC. V usage is TRBV29-1 and J usage is TRBJ1-2; D is possibly TRBD1 (5 bases). The CDR3 covers 15 residues. Germline values: CDR1 SQVTM, CDR2 ANQGSEA. Trimming took off 2 bases at V and 7 bases at J, with 20 bases between the two ends.

This clonotype was observed many times. V usage is TRBV10-3 and J usage is TRBJ2-7, with a possible D match to TRBD2 (5 bases). CDR1 ENHRY and CDR2 SYGVKD come from the germline V gene. CDR3 length equals 13 residues. Trimming removed 0 bases from V and 5 bases from J, with 8 bases in between. DNA for the CDR3: TGTGCCATCAGTGAGTCTAGCGCCCACGAGCAGTACTTC. The encoded protein is CAISESSAHEQYF.

The V call is TRBV3-1, the J call TRBJ2-1, with D tentatively TRBD2 (5 bases). Trimming cost V 0 bases and J 3 bases, with 15 bases left between them. The CDR3 runs 17 residues. The germline V gene has CDR1 LGHDT and CDR2 YNNKEL (reference sequence). CDR3 nucleotide sequence: TGTGCCAGCAGCCAAGATCTTCTGGACTTGCGCTACAATGAGCAGTTCTTC. Its protein is CASSQDLLDLRYNEQFF.

The table lists this clonotype with a count of one. The chain recombines TRBV12-3 or TRBV12-4 with TRBJ1-1, with D hard to call. This CDR3 has 13 residues. V dropped 7 bases and J dropped 2 bases, with 11 bases sitting between them. The CDR3 sequence: CASTPRGNTEAFF. In DNA, the CDR3 is TGTGCCAGCACCCCCCGAGGTAACACTGAAGCTTTCTTT.

This chain joins TRBV6-5 and TRBJ1-5; D is perhaps TRBD1 (6 bases). There are 13 residues in the CDR3. Trimming stripped 7 bases from V and 6 bases from J, with 13 bases between. Germline-derived CDR1 and CDR2 are MNHEY and SVGAGI. CDR3 in DNA: TGTGCCAGCACCCAGGGGTTGGGTCAGCCCCAGCATTTT. Translating it yields CASTQGLGQPQHF.

This clonotype was seen only a few times. The chain couples TRBV5-8 to TRBJ2-3, with 8 bases matching TRBD1. Losses at the gene ends were 4 bases for V and 3 bases for J; bases not matched to a gene: 7. This CDR3 is built from 15 residues. The germline CDR1 and CDR2 sequences are SGHTS and YDEGEE. The CDR3 DNA reads TGTGCCAGCAGCCCTCTAGGACAGGGAACAGATACGCAGTATTTT. Translation gives CASSPLGQGTDTQYF.